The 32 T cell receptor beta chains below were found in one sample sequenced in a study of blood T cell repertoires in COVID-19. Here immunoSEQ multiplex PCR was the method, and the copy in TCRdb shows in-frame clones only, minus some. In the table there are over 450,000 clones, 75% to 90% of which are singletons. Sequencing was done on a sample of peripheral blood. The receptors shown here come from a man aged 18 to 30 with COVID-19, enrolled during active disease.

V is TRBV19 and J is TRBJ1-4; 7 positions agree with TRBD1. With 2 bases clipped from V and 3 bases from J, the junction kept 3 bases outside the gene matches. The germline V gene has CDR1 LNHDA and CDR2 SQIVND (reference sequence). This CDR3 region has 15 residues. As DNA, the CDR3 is TGTGCCAGTAGTATAACGCAGGGGGCTAATGAAAAACTGTTTTTT. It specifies CASSITQGANEKLFF.

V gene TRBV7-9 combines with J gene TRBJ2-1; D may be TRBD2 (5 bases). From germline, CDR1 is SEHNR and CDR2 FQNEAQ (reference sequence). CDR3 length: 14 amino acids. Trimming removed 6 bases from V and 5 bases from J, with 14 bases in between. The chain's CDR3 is CASSSGIWDNEQFF. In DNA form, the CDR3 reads TGTGCCAGCAGTTCCGGGATTTGGGACAATGAGCAGTTCTTC.

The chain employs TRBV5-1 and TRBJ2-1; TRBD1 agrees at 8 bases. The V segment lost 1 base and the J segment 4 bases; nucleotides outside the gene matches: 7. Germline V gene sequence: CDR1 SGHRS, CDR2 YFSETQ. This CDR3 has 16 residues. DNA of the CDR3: TGCGCCAGCAGCTTGCCTATTACAGGGGGATACAATGAGCAGTTCTTC. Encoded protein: CASSLPITGGYNEQFF.

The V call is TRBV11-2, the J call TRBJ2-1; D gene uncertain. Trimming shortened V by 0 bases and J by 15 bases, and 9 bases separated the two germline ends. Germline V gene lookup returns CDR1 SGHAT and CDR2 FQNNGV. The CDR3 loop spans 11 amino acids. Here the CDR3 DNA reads TGTGCCAGCAGCTTAGATTATCTGCGGTTCTTC. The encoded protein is CASSLDYLRFF.

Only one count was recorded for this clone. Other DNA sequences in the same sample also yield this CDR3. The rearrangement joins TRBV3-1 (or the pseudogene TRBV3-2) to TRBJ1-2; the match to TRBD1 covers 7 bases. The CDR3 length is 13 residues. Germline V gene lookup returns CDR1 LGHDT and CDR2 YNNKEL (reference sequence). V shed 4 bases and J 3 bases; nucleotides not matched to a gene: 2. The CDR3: CASSPDRDYGYTF. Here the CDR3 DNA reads TGTGCCAGCAGCCCCGACAGGGACTATGGCTACACCTTC.

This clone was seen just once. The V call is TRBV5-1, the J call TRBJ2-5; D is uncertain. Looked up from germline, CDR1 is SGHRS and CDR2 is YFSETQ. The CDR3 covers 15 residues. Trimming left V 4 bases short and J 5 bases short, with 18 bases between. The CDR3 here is CASSDSTRSGETQYF. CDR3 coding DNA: TGCGCCAGCAGCGACTCGACCCGCTCCGGGGAGACCCAGTACTTC.

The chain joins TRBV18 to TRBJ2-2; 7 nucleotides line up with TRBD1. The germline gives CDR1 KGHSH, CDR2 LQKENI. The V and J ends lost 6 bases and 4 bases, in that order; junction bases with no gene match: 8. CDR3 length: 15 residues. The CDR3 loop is CASSLGQTATGELFF. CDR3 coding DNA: TGTGCCAGCTCCCTGGGACAGACTGCCACCGGGGAGCTGTTTTTT.

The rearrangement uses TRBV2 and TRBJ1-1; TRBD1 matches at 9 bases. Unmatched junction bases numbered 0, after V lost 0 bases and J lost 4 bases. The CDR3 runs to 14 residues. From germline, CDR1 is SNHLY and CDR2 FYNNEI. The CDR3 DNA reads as TGTGCCAGCAGTGAAGCGGGACAGGGCACTGAAGCTTTCTTT. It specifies CASSEAGQGTEAFF.

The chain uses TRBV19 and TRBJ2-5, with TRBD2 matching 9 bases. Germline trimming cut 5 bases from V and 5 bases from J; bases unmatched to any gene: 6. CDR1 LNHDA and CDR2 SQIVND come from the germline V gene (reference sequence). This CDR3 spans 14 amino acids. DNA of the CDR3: TGTGCCAGTAGTTCGGGACTAGCCAGTGAGACCCAGTACTTC. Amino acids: CASSSGLASETQYF.

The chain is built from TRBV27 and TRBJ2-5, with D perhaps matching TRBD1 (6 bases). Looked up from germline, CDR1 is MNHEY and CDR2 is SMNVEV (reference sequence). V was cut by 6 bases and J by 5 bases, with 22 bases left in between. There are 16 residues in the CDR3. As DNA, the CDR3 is TGTGCCAGCAGATCTCCCTTTCGGGGACAAGCGGAGACCCAGTACTTC. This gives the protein CASRSPFRGQAETQYF.

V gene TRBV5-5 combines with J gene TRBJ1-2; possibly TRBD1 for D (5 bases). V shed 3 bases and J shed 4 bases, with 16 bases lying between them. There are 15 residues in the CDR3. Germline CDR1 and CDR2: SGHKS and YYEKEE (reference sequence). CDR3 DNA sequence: TGTGCCAGCAGCTCGAGGCCGGGGGAGGTCTATGGCTACACCTTC. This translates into CASSSRPGEVYGYTF.

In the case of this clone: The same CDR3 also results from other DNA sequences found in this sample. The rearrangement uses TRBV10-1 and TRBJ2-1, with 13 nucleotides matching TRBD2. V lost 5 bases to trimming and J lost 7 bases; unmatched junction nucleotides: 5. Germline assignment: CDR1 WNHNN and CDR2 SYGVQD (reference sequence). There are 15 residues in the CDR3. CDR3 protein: CASSPTSGRANEQFF. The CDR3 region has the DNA TGCGCCAGCAGTCCAACTAGCGGGAGGGCAAATGAGCAGTTCTTC.

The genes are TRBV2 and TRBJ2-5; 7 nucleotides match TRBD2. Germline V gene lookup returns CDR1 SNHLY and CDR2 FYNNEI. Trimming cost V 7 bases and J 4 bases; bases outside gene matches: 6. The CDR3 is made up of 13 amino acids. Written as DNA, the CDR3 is TGTGCCAGCATTCCGGGGGGTCCAGAGACCCAGTACTTC. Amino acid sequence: CASIPGGPETQYF. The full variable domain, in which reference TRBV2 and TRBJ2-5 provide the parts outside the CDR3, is EPEVTQTPSHQVTQMGQEVILRCVPISNHLYFYWYRQILGQKVEFLVSFYNNEISEKSEIFDDQFSVERPDGSNFTLKIRSTKLEDSAMYFCASIPGGPETQYFGPGTRLLVL.

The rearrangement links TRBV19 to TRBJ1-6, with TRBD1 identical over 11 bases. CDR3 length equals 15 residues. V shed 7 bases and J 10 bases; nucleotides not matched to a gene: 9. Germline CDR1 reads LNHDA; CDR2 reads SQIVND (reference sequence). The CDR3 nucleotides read TGTGCCAGTATTCGGACAGGGGGCGCCGGCTCACCCCTCCACTTT. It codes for CASIRTGGAGSPLHF.

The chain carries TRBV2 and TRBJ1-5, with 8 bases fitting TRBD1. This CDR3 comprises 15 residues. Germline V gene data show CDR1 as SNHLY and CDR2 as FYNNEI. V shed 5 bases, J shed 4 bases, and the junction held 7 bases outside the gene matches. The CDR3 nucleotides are TGTGCCAGCAGTTCCTGGACAGGGCGTAATCAGCCCCAGCATTTT. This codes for CASSSWTGRNQPQHF.

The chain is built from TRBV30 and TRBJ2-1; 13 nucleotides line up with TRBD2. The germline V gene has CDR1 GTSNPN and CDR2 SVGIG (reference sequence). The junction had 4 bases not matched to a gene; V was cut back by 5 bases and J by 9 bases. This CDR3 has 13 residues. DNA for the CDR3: TGTGCCTGGGCTGGACTAGCGGGAGTTGAGCAGTTCTTC. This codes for CAWAGLAGVEQFF.

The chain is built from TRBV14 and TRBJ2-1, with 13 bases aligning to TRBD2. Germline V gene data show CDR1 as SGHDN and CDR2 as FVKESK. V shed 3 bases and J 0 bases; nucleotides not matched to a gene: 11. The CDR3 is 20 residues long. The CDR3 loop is CASSHIETSGRLVSYNEQFF. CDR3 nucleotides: TGTGCCAGCAGCCATATAGAGACTAGCGGGAGGCTAGTCTCCTACAATGAGCAGTTCTTC.

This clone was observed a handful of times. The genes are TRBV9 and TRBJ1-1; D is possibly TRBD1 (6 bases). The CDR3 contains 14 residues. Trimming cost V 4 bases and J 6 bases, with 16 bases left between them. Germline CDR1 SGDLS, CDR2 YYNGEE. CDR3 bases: TGTGCCAGCAGCCCACGGGGGGGCAGCGCTGAAGCTTTCTTT. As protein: CASSPRGGSAEAFF. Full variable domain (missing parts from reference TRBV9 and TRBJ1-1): DSGVTQTPKHLITATGQRVTLRCSPRSGDLSVYWYQQSLDQGLQFLIQYYNGEERAKGNILERFSAQQFPDLHSELNLSSLELGDSALYFCASSPRGGSAEAFFGQGTRLTVV.

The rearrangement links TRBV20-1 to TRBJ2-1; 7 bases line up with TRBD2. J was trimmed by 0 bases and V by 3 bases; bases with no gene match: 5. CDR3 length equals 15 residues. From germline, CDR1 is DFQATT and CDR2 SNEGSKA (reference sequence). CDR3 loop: CSASSSGSSYNEQFF. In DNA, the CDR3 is TGCAGTGCTAGTTCTAGCGGCAGCTCCTACAATGAGCAGTTCTTC.

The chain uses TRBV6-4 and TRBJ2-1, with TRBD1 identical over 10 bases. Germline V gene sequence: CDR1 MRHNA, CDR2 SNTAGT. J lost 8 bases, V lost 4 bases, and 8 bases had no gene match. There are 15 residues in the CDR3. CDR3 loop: CASSVGTGVGDEQFF. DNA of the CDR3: TGTGCCAGCAGTGTCGGGACAGGGGTCGGAGATGAGCAGTTCTTC.

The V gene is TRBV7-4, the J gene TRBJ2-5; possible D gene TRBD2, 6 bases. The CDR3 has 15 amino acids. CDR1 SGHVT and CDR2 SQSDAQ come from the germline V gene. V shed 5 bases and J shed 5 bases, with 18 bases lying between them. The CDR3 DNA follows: TGTGCCAGCAGCCCAAAAAACGGGGGAAGGGAGACCCAGTACTTC. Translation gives CASSPKNGGRETQYF.

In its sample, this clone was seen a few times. In DNA form, the CDR3 reads TGTGCCAGCAGTTACTCGATGGGGGGAGGGACTGAAGCTTTCTTT. Residues: CASSYSMGGGTEAFF. The chain carries TRBV6-6 and TRBJ1-1; possibly TRBD1 for D (5 bases). This CDR3 contains 15 residues. Trimming took 0 bases from V and 5 from J, leaving 13 bases between them. Germline V gene data show CDR1 as MNHNY and CDR2 as SVGAGI (reference sequence).

The CDR3 is CASSRPGQGATGANVLTF. The CDR3 DNA is TGTGCCAGCAGCCGGCCGGGACAGGGGGCGACTGGGGCCAACGTCCTGACTTTC. This sequence joins TRBV11-3 and TRBJ2-6; 12 bases line up with TRBD1. This CDR3 has 18 residues. Germline lookup yields CDR1 SGHNT and CDR2 YENEEA. J gave up 2 bases and V 5 bases, and 7 bases lay outside the gene matches.

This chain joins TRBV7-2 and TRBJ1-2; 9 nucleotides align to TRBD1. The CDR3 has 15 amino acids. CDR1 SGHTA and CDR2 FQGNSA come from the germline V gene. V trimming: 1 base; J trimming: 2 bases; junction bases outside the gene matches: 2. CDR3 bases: TGTGCCAGCAGCTTAGTGGGACAGGGAAACTATGGCTACACCTTC. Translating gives CASSLVGQGNYGYTF.

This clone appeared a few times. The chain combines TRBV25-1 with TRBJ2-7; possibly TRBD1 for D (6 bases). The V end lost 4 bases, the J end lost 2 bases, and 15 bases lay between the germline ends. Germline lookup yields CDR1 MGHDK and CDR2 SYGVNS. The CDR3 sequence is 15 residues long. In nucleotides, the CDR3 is TGTGCCAGCAGTGCACGACCAGGGGAGACCTACGAGCAGTACTTC. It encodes CASSARPGETYEQYF.

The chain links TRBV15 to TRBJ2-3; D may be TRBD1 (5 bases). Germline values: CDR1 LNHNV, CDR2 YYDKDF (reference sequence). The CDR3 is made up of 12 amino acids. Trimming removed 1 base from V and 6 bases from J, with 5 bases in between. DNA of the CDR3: TGTGCCACCAGCAGAGGGGGCGATACGCAGTATTTT. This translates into CATSRGGDTQYF.

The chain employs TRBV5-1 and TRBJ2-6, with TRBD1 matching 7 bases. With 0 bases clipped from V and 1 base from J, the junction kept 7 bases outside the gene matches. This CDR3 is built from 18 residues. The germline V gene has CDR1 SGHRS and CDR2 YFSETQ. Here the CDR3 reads CASSLGGTEPSGANVLTF. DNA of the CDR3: TGCGCCAGCAGCTTGGGGGGGACAGAGCCTTCTGGGGCCAACGTCCTGACTTTC. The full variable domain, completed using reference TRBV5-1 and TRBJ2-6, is KAGVTQTPRYLIKTRGQQVTLSCSPISGHRSVSWYQQTPGQGLQFLFEYFSETQRNKGNFPGRFSGRQFSNSRSEMNVSTLELGDSALYLCASSLGGTEPSGANVLTFGAGSRLTVL.

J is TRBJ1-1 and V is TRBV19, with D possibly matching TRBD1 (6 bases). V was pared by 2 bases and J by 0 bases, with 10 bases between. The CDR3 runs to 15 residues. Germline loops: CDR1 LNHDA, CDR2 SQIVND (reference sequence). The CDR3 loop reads CASSINAGVNTEAFF. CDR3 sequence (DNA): TGTGCCAGTAGTATAAACGCAGGGGTGAACACTGAAGCTTTCTTT.

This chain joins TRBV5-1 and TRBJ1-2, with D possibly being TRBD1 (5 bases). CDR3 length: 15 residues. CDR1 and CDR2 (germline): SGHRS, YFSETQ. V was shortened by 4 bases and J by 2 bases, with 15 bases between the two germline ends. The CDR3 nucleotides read TGCGCCAGCAGCCCTTCGGGGGGACCAAACTATGGCTACACCTTC. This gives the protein CASSPSGGPNYGYTF.

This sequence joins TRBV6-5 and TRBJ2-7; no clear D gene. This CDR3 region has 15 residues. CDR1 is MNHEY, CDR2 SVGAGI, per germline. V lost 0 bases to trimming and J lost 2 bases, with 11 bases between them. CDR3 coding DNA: TGTGCCAGCAGTTACTCTCGACTTCCCGCCTACGAGCAGTACTTC. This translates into CASSYSRLPAYEQYF.

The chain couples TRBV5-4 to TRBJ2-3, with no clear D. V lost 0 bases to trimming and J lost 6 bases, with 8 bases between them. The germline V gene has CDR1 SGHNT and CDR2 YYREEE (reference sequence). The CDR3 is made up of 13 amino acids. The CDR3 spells CASSLDVLDTQYF. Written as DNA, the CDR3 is TGTGCCAGCAGCTTGGATGTTCTGGATACGCAGTATTTT.

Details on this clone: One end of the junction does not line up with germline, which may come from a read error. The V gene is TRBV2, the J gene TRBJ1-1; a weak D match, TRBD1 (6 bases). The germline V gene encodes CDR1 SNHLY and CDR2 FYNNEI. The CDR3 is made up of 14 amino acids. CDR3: CASREGQLNTEAFF. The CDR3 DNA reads TGTGCCAGCAGGGAAGGACAGCTAAACACTGAAGCTTTCTTT.